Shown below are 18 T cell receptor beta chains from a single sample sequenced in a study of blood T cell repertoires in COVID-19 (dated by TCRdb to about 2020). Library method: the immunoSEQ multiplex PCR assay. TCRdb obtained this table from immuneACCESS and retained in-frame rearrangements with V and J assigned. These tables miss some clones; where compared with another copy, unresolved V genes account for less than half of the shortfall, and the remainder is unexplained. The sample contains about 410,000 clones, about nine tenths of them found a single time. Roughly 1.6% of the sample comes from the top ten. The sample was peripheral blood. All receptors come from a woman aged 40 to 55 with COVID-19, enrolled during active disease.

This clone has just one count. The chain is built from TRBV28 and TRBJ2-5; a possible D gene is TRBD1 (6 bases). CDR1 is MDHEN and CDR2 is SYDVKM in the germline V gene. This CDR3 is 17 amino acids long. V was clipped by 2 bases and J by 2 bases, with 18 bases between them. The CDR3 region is CASSLDGGRVGQETQYF. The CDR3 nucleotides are TGTGCCAGCAGTTTAGATGGGGGCCGGGTGGGGCAAGAGACCCAGTACTTC.

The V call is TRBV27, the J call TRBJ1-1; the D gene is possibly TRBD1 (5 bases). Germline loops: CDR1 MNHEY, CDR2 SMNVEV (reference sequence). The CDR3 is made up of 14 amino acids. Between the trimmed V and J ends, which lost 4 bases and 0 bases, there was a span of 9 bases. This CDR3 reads CASSWGGLNTEAFF. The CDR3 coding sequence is TGTGCCAGCAGTTGGGGGGGTTTGAACACTGAAGCTTTCTTT.

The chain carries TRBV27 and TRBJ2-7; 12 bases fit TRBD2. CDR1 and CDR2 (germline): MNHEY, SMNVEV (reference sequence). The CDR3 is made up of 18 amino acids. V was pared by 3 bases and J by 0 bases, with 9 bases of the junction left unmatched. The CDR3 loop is CASSFSGTSGLSSYEQYF. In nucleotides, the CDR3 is TGTGCCAGCAGTTTCTCCGGGACTAGCGGGCTGAGCTCCTACGAGCAGTACTTC.

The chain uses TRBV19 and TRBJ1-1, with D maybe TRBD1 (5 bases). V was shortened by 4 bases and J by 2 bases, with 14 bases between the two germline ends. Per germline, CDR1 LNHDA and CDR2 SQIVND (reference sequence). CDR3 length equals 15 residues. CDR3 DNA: TGTGCCAGTAGTAAACACTCAGGGCTCAACACTGAAGCTTTCTTT. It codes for CASSKHSGLNTEAFF.

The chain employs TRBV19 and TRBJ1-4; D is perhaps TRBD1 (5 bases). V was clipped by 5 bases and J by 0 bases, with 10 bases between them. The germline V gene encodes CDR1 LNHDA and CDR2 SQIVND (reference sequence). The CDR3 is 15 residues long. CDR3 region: CASSDDSATNEKLFF. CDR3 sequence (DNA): TGTGCCAGTAGTGACGACAGCGCAACTAATGAAAAACTGTTTTTT.

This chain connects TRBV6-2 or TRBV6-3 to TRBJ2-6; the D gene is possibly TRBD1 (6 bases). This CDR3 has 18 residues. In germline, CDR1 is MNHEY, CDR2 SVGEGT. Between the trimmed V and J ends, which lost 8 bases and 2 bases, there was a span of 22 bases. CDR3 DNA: TGTGCCAGCGGCCCCATGGGGGCTCCGATTCCTGGGGCCAACGTCCTGACTTTC. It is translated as CASGPMGAPIPGANVLTF.

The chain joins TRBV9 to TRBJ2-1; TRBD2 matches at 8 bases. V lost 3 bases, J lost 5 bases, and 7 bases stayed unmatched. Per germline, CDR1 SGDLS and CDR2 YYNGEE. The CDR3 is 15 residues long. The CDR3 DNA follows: TGTGCCAGCAGCGGCGGGCGGGGGGCCCACAATGAGCAGTTCTTC. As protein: CASSGGRGAHNEQFF.

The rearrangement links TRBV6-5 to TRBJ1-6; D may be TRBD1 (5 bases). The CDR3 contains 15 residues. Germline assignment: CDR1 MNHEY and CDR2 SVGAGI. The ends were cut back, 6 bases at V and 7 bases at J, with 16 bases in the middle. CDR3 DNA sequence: TGTGCCAGCAGGCTCCCGGCGGGGGGAAATTCACCCCTCCACTTT. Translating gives CASRLPAGGNSPLHF.

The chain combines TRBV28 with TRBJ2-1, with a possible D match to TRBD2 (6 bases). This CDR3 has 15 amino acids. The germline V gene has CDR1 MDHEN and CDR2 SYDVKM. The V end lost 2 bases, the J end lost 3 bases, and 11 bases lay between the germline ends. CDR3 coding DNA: TGTGCCAGCAGTTTAGGAGGGGCCTACTACAATGAGCAGTTCTTC. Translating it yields CASSLGGAYYNEQFF.

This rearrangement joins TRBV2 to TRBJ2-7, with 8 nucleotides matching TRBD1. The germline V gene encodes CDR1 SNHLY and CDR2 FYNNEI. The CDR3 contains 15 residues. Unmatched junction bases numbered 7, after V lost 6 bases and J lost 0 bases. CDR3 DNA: TGTGCCAGCAGGGGGGACAGGACGAGCTCCTACGAGCAGTACTTC. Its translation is CASRGDRTSSYEQYF.

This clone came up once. CDR3 loop: CASGLVPGETQYF. The CDR3 region has the DNA TGTGCTAGTGGTTTGGTTCCCGGGGAGACCCAGTACTTC. The V call is TRBV12-5, the J call TRBJ2-5, with D unclear. Trimming stripped 0 bases from V and 5 bases from J, with 7 bases between. Germline V gives CDR1 LGHNT, CDR2 FRNRAP. CDR3 length: 13 residues.

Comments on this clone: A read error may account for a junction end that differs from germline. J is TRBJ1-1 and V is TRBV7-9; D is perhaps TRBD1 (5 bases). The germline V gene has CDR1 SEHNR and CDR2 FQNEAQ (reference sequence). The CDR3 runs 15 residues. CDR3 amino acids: CASSLILIEDTEVFF. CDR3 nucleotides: TGTGCCAGCAGCTTAATCCTGATCGAGGACACTGAAGTTTTCTTT. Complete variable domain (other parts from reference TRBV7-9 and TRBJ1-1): DTGVSQNPRHKITKRGQNVTFRCDPISEHNRLYWYRQTLGQGPEFLTYFQNEAQLEKSRLLSDRFSAERPKGSFSTLEIQRTEQGDSAMYLCASSLILIEDTEVFFGQGTRLTVV.

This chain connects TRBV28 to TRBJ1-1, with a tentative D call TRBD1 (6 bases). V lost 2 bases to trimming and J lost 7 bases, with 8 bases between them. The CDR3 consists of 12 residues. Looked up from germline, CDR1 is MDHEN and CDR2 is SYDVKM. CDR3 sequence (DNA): TGTGCCAGCAGTTTAAGCAGGGGTGAAGCTTTCTTT. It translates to CASSLSRGEAFF. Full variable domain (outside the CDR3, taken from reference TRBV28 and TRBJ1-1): DVKVTQSSRYLVKRTGEKVFLECVQDMDHENMFWYRQDPGLGLRLIYFSYDVKMKEKGDIPEGYSVSREKKERFSLILESASTNQTSMYLCASSLSRGEAFFGQGTRLTVV.

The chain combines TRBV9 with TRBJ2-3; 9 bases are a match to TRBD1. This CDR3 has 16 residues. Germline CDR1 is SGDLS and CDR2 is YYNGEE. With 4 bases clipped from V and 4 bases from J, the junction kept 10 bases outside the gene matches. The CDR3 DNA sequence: TGTGCCAGCAGCTCCACCGGGACAGGGTACGCAGATACGCAGTATTTT. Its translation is CASSSTGTGYADTQYF.

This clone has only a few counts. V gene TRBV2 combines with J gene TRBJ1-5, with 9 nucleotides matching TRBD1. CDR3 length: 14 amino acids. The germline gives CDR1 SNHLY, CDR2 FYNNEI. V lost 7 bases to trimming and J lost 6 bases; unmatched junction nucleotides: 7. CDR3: CASTRDRVSQPQHF. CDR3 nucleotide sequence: TGTGCCAGCACCCGGGACAGGGTGTCTCAGCCCCAGCATTTT.

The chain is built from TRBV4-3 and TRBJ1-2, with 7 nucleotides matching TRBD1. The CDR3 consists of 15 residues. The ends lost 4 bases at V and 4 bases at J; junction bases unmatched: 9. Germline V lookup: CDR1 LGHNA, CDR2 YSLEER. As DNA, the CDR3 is TGCGCCAGCAGCCTCGAGCCGGGACAGATCTATGGCTACACCTTC. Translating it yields CASSLEPGQIYGYTF.

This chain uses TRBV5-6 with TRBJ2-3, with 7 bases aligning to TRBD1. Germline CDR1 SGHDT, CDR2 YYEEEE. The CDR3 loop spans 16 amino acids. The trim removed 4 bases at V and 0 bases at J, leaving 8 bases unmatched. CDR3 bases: TGTGCCAGCAGCCGGATCGACAGGGCCAGCACAGATACGCAGTATTTT. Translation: CASSRIDRASTDTQYF.

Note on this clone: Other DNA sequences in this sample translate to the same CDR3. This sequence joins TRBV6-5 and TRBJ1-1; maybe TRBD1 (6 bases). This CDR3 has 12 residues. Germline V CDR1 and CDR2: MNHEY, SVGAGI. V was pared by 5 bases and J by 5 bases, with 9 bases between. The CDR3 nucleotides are TGTGCCAGCAGTCCCCAGGGGACTGAAGCTTTCTTT. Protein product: CASSPQGTEAFF.